Presented here are 27 T cell receptor beta chains from one specimen sequenced in a study of T cell responses to AZD1222 COVID-19 vaccine (dated by TCRdb to the early 2020s). Library method: the immunoSEQ multiplex PCR assay. Sourced from immuneACCESS, this table was stored by TCRdb with only in-frame sequences that have V and J called. A share of the clones is absent; for the studies checked, an unresolved V gene accounts for under half, and the remainder has no known explanation. The sample table lists roughly 49,000 clones, approximately 90% of them with a count of one. The top ten clonotypes cover 2.7% of the sample. The time point label of this sample denotes: about 28 days (+/-7) after the second vaccine dose. Sequenced material: peripheral blood, taken 28 days after the second AZD1222 dose. The origin of the receptors is an adult who received the AZD1222 COVID-19 vaccine.

This chain links TRBV9 with TRBJ2-7, with 8 bases fitting TRBD1. This CDR3 region has 16 residues. The junction had 11 bases not matched to a gene; V was cut back by 1 base and J by 5 bases. Per germline, CDR1 SGDLS and CDR2 YYNGEE. The DNA for the CDR3 is TGTGCCAGCAGCGTAACCCCGGGGCAGGGGGCCAACGAGCAGTACTTC. Its protein is CASSVTPGQGANEQYF.

The table lists this clone with a count of one. The chain joins TRBV18 to TRBJ1-6, with TRBD1 identical over 8 bases. The germline gives CDR1 KGHSH, CDR2 LQKENI. V was pared by 1 base and J by 7 bases, with 3 bases of the junction left unmatched. This CDR3 contains 15 residues. CDR3 protein: CASSPRTGKNSPLHF. The DNA of the CDR3 is TGTGCCAGCTCACCACGGACAGGGAAGAATTCACCCCTCCACTTT.

CDR3 in amino acids: CASSESGSSWTQYF. CDR3 DNA: TGCGCCAGCAGTGAGTCGGGCAGTTCTTGGACCCAGTACTTC. The chain carries TRBV10-2 and TRBJ2-5; D unresolved. The CDR3 is 14 amino acids. V lost 0 bases to trimming and J lost 7 bases, with 12 bases between them. Per the germline V gene, CDR1 is WSHSY and CDR2 is SAAADI.

The gene calls are TRBV7-9 and TRBJ2-7; 10 bases are shared with TRBD1. After removal of 5 bases from V and 1 base from J, the junction contained 8 bases not matched to a gene. This CDR3 spans 16 amino acids. The germline CDR1 and CDR2 sequences are SEHNR and FQNEAQ (reference sequence). The CDR3 protein is CASSPLGQGRSYEQYF. The CDR3, as DNA: TGTGCCAGCAGCCCTCTGGGACAGGGGCGTTCCTACGAGCAGTACTTC. Using reference TRBV7-9 and TRBJ2-7 for the parts outside the CDR3, the full variable domain is DTGVSQNPRHKITKRGQNVTFRCDPISEHNRLYWYRQTLGQGPEFLTYFQNEAQLEKSRLLSDRFSAERPKGSFSTLEIQRTEQGDSAMYLCASSPLGQGRSYEQYFGPGTRLTVT.

CDR3 DNA sequence: TGCAGCGTTGAGTCCGATTCGAACACTGAAGCTTTCTTT. Its translation: CSVESDSNTEAFF. The chain employs TRBV29-1 and TRBJ1-1, with D unclear. Germline V gives CDR1 SQVTM, CDR2 ANQGSEA. V lost 3 bases and J 1 base, leaving 9 bases between the germline ends. The CDR3 runs 13 residues.

V gene TRBV28 combines with J gene TRBJ1-4; a weak D match, TRBD1 (6 bases). This CDR3 has 15 residues. Germline-derived CDR1 and CDR2 are MDHEN and SYDVKM. V was trimmed by 4 bases and J by 3 bases, leaving 12 bases between them. This CDR3 is CASSYRVPANEKLFF. The DNA for the CDR3 is TGTGCCAGCAGTTACAGGGTTCCGGCTAATGAAAAACTGTTTTTT.

The chain is built from TRBV5-1 and TRBJ2-1, with 9 bases aligning to TRBD2. This CDR3 is built from 15 residues. V trimming: 0 bases; J trimming: 10 bases; junction bases outside the gene matches: 8. The germline CDR1 and CDR2 sequences are SGHRS and YFSETQ. CDR3: CASSLEGLATIEQFF. CDR3 DNA: TGCGCCAGCAGCTTGGAGGGACTAGCTACAATAGAGCAGTTCTTC.

The rearrangement uses TRBV19 and TRBJ1-3, with TRBD1 as a possible D gene (5 bases). Trimming removed 4 bases at V and 0 bases at J, with 10 bases between. CDR3 length: 15 residues. The germline V gene has CDR1 LNHDA and CDR2 SQIVND (reference sequence). The CDR3 DNA sequence: TGTGCCAGTAGTACTGACAGTAACTCTGGAAACACCATATATTTT. Residues: CASSTDSNSGNTIYF.

CDR3 DNA sequence: TGTGCCAGTAGTATAGCCAGGTATGGCAAAAACATTCAGTACTTC. It specifies CASSIARYGKNIQYF. The chain combines TRBV19 with TRBJ2-4, with D unresolved. V lost 1 base and J lost 3, with 10 bases in between. The CDR3 consists of 15 residues. Germline lookup yields CDR1 LNHDA and CDR2 SQIVND (reference sequence). The whole variable domain, filled in from reference TRBV19 and TRBJ2-4, reads DGGITQSPKYLFRKEGQNVTLSCEQNLNHDAMYWYRQDPGQGLRLIYYSQIVNDFQKGDIAEGYSVSREKKESFPLTVTSAQKNPTAFYLCASSIARYGKNIQYFGAGTRLSVL.

The chain joins TRBV7-6 to TRBJ1-6; D unclear. The V and J ends lost 6 bases and 8 bases respectively, with 20 bases between them. Germline CDR1 reads SGHVS; CDR2 reads FNYEAQ. The CDR3 spans 16 residues. CDR3 sequence: CASRQTPNLADSPLHF. Written as DNA, the CDR3 is TGTGCCAGCAGACAGACCCCTAACTTAGCGGATTCACCCCTCCACTTT.

The table lists this clone with a few counts. The rearrangement links TRBV12-5 to TRBJ2-2; no definite D call. The germline V gene encodes CDR1 LGHNT and CDR2 FRNRAP. This CDR3 region has 14 residues. With 5 bases removed from V and 5 bases from J, the gap between germline ends came to 12 bases. This chain's CDR3 is CASGAGPETGELFF. In DNA, the CDR3 is TGTGCTAGTGGTGCCGGGCCTGAGACCGGGGAGCTGTTTTTT.

This rearrangement joins TRBV7-2 to TRBJ2-3, with D perhaps TRBD2 (5 bases). V was trimmed by 5 bases and J by 2 bases, leaving 17 bases between them. The V gene's germline CDR1 is SGHTA and CDR2 FQGNSA. The CDR3 is made up of 16 amino acids. The CDR3 coding sequence is TGTGCCAGCAGCCCCCTCCTCCGGGGAAACACAGATACGCAGTATTTT. Its translation is CASSPLLRGNTDTQYF.

V usage is TRBV4-2 and J usage is TRBJ1-5; 7 nucleotides align to TRBD1. This CDR3 contains 14 residues. CDR1 LGHNA and CDR2 YNFKEQ come from the germline V gene. Trimming took 1 base from V and 5 from J; bases not matched to a gene: 2. In nucleotides, the CDR3 is TGTGCCAGCAGCCAAGGGACAGGAGATCAGCCCCAGCATTTT. Protein product: CASSQGTGDQPQHF.

This chain connects TRBV5-1 to TRBJ2-2; no definite D call. Germline CDR1 SGHRS, CDR2 YFSETQ. V lost 4 bases and J lost 0, with 10 bases in between. This CDR3 is 15 amino acids long. DNA for the CDR3: TGCGCCAGCAGCCCTAGTACTCCGAACACCGGGGAGCTGTTTTTT. Its protein is CASSPSTPNTGELFF. Supplemented by reference TRBV5-1 and TRBJ2-2, the full variable domain reads KAGVTQTPRYLIKTRGQQVTLSCSPISGHRSVSWYQQTPGQGLQFLFEYFSETQRNKGNFPGRFSGRQFSNSRSEMNVSTLELGDSALYLCASSPSTPNTGELFFGEGSRLTVL.

The rearrangement links TRBV19 to TRBJ2-3, with TRBD1 matching over 7 bases. Germline V CDR1 and CDR2: LNHDA, SQIVND (reference sequence). CDR3 length: 14 residues. V shed 10 bases and J 3 bases; nucleotides not matched to a gene: 10. The CDR3 nucleotides are TGTGCCACCCGCCCCTGGGACAGAACAGATACGCAGTATTTT. This gives the protein CATRPWDRTDTQYF.

V is TRBV5-1 and J is TRBJ2-1, with TRBD1 matching 8 bases. V dropped 0 bases and J dropped 7; count of bases not matched to a gene: 6. There are 15 residues in the CDR3. CDR1 is SGHRS, CDR2 YFSETQ, per germline. The CDR3 reads CASSLGTGGGNEQFF. In DNA, the CDR3 is TGCGCCAGCAGCTTGGGAACAGGGGGTGGTAATGAGCAGTTCTTC.

This clone appeared a single time. The chain uses TRBV10-3 and TRBJ1-1; D is ambiguous. V dropped 10 bases and J dropped 0 bases, with 6 bases sitting between them. This CDR3 spans 11 amino acids. Germline V lookup: CDR1 ENHRY, CDR2 SYGVKD. This CDR3 reads CATALNTEAFF. Written as DNA, the CDR3 is TGTGCCACCGCCCTGAACACTGAAGCTTTCTTT.

This chain links TRBV7-3 with TRBJ2-3; 10 nucleotides match TRBD2. The CDR3 is 16 residues long. Germline assignment: CDR1 SGHTA and CDR2 FQGTGA. V gave up 2 bases and J gave up 6 bases; unmatched junction bases: 8. CDR3 bases: TGTGCCAGCAGCTTAGGGCTAGCGGGAGTAGGCGATACGCAGTATTTT. It yields the protein CASSLGLAGVGDTQYF.

The chain is built from TRBV30 and TRBJ2-5; D gene unclear. Germline V gene data show CDR1 as GTSNPN and CDR2 as SVGIG (reference sequence). CDR3 length equals 13 residues. Trimming pared 3 bases from V and 5 bases from J, leaving 13 bases between. CDR3: CAWSANTRETQYF. CDR3 in DNA: TGTGCCTGGAGCGCGAACACCCGGGAGACCCAGTACTTC.

This clone appeared once. This sequence joins TRBV7-3 and TRBJ2-7; 8 bases fit TRBD1. With 6 bases clipped from V and 4 bases from J, the junction kept 8 bases outside the gene matches. CDR1 and CDR2 from the germline V gene are SGHTA and FQGTGA. The CDR3 runs 14 residues. DNA of the CDR3: TGTGCCAGCAGTCGAGGACAGGGAATGTACGAGCAGTACTTC. Translated, it gives CASSRGQGMYEQYF.

This chain uses TRBV7-9 with TRBJ1-1, with a possible D match to TRBD1 (6 bases). Germline V CDR1 and CDR2: SEHNR, FQNEAQ (reference sequence). CDR3 length: 15 residues. The ends were cut back, 6 bases at V and 5 bases at J, with 19 bases in the middle. The CDR3 DNA sequence: TGTGCCAGCAGTCCGGAGCCGCAGGGGAGGACTGAAGCTTTCTTT. Translation gives CASSPEPQGRTEAFF.

The V call is TRBV14, the J call TRBJ2-2; no clear D gene. V gave up 3 bases and J gave up 2 bases, with 4 bases separating them. Germline V gene data show CDR1 as SGHDN and CDR2 as FVKESK. CDR3 size: 13 residues. The CDR3: CASSHPNTGELFF. In DNA, the CDR3 is TGTGCCAGCAGCCACCCCAACACCGGGGAGCTGTTTTTT.

This clone occurred a few times. The chain carries TRBV5-6 and TRBJ1-3; possible D gene TRBD1, 5 bases. V lost 4 bases, J lost 1 base, and 18 bases lay in between. Germline loops: CDR1 SGHDT, CDR2 YYEEEE. The CDR3 extends over 17 amino acids. CDR3 sequence reads: CASSRYGQGASGNTIYF. CDR3 in DNA: TGTGCCAGCAGCCGATATGGGCAGGGTGCTTCTGGAAACACCATATATTTT.

The chain has TRBV7-3 and TRBJ2-1; TRBD2 might be the D (5 bases). This CDR3 has 13 amino acids. Germline CDR1 SGHTA, CDR2 FQGTGA. Trimming removed 5 bases at V and 9 bases at J, with 14 bases between. In DNA form, the CDR3 reads TGTGCCAGCAGCGGGCAGCGGACTGGTGAGCAGTTCTTC. As protein: CASSGQRTGEQFF.

The chain links TRBV12-3 or TRBV12-4 to TRBJ2-7, with no clear D. The length of the CDR3 is 13 residues. Between the trimmed V and J ends, which lost 1 base and 2 bases, there was a span of 6 bases. The CDR3 region has the DNA TGTGCCAGCAGTTTAGACACCCCCTACGAGCAGTACTTC. Translated, it gives CASSLDTPYEQYF.

This chain uses TRBV11-3 with TRBJ1-5, with 7 bases aligning to TRBD1. Losses at the gene ends were 5 bases for V and 5 bases for J; bases not matched to a gene: 18. This CDR3 is 18 amino acids long. Germline CDR1 and CDR2: SGHNT and YENEEA. CDR3 sequence: CASSHTTPPRGTDQPQHF. The CDR3 DNA follows: TGTGCCAGCAGCCATACTACGCCCCCCAGGGGGACGGATCAGCCCCAGCATTTT.

This clone was found once. The chain has TRBV5-4 and TRBJ2-5; TRBD2 agrees at 13 bases. Trimming cost V 4 bases and J 2 bases; bases outside gene matches: 5. This CDR3 contains 16 residues. Per germline, CDR1 SGHNT and CDR2 YYREEE (reference sequence). CDR3 sequence reads: CASSVGTSGVQETQYF. CDR3 DNA: TGTGCCAGCAGCGTAGGGACTAGCGGGGTACAAGAGACCCAGTACTTC. The variable domain in full, completed from reference TRBV5-4 and TRBJ2-5, reads ETGVTQSPTHLIKTRGQQVTLRCSSQSGHNTVSWYQQALGQGPQFIFQYYREEENGRGNFPPRFSGLQFPNYSSELNVNALELDDSALYLCASSVGTSGVQETQYFGPGTRLLVL.